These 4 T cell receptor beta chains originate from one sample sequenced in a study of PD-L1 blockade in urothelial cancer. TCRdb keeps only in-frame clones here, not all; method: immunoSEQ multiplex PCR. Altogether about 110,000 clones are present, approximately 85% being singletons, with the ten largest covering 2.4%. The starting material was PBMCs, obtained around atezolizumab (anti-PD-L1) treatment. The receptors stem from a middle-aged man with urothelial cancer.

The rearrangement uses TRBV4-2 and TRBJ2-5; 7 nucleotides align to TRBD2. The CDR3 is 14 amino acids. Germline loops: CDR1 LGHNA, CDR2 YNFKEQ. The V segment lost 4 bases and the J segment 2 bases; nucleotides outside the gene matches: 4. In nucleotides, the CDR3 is TGTGCCAGCAGCCGTACGCGGGGGCAAGAGACCCAGTACTTC. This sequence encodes CASSRTRGQETQYF.

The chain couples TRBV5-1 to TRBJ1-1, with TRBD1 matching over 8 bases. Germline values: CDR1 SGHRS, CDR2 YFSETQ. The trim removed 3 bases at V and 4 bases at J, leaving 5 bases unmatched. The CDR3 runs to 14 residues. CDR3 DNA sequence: TGCGCCAGCAGCTCCGGACAGGGTTTCACTGAAGCTTTCTTT. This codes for CASSSGQGFTEAFF. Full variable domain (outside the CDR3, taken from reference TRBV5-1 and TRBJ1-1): KAGVTQTPRYLIKTRGQQVTLSCSPISGHRSVSWYQQTPGQGLQFLFEYFSETQRNKGNFPGRFSGRQFSNSRSEMNVSTLELGDSALYLCASSSGQGFTEAFFGQGTRLTVV.

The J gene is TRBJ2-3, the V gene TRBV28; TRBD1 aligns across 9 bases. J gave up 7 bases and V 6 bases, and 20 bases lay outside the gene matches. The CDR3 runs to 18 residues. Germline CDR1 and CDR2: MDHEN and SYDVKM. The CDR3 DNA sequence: TGTGCCAGCAGCCATGGGTGGGGACAGGGTCCCGATAGTCATACGCAGTATTTT. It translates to CASSHGWGQGPDSHTQYF.

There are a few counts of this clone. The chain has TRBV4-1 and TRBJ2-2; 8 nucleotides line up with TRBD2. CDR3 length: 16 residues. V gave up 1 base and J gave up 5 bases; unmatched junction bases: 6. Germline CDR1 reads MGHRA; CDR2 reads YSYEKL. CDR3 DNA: TGCGCCAGCAGCCAAGGGCTAGCGGGCGTAACCGGGGAGCTGTTTTTT. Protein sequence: CASSQGLAGVTGELFF.